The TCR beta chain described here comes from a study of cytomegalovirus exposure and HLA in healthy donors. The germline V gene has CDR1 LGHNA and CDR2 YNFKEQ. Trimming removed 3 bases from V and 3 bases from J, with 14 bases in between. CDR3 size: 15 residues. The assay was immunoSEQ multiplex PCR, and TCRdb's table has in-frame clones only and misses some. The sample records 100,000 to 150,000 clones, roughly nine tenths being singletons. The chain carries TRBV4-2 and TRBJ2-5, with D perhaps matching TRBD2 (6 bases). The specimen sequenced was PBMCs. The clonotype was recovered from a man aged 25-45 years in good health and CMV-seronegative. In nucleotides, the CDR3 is TGTGCCAGCAGCCATAGAGAGGACTATGAAGAGACCCAGTACTTC. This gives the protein CASSHREDYEETQYF.